The 12 T cell receptor beta chains below were found in one sample sequenced in a study of cytotoxic CD8 clonotypes in ibrutinib-treated CLL. Data came from immunoSEQ multiplex PCR; TCRdb stores just in-frame clones and leaves some out. The sample consists of approximately 170,000 clones, about 88% of them appearing once. The sample in question was PBMCs, obtained at disease progression, from a patient treated with ibrutinib. These receptors were collected from a human donor with chronic lymphocytic leukemia.

This clone was seen only once. The V gene is TRBV29-1, the J gene TRBJ2-1; D unresolved. The CDR3 contains 16 residues. V gave up 1 base and J gave up 4 bases, with 17 bases separating them. Germline lookup yields CDR1 SQVTM and CDR2 ANQGSEA. Here the CDR3 reads CSVEAGEGHAYNEQFF. The DNA of the CDR3 is TGCAGCGTTGAAGCGGGCGAAGGGCACGCATACAATGAGCAGTTCTTC.

The gene calls are TRBV4-3 and TRBJ2-7; D could derive from TRBD1 or TRBD2 (5 bases each). CDR3 length: 15 residues. Germline-derived CDR1 and CDR2 are LGHNA and YSLEER. Trimming shortened V by 3 bases and J by 2 bases, and 14 bases separated the two germline ends. The CDR3 spells CASSQFRGQTYEQYF. CDR3 in DNA: TGCGCCAGCAGCCAGTTCCGGGGCCAAACCTACGAGCAGTACTTC.

The chain is built from TRBV7-2 and TRBJ2-1; 12 nucleotides line up with TRBD2. Germline V gene data show CDR1 as SGHTA and CDR2 as FQGNSA. The CDR3 spans 15 residues. J was trimmed by 9 bases and V by 2 bases; bases with no gene match: 5. The DNA for the CDR3 is TGTGCCAGCAGCTTACTAGCGGGAGGGCCGGGTGAGCAGTTCTTC. Residues: CASSLLAGGPGEQFF.

The chain is built from TRBV4-2 and TRBJ1-1, with D unclear. V was trimmed by 0 bases and J by 0 bases, leaving 11 bases between them. This CDR3 has 16 residues. Germline CDR1 is LGHNA and CDR2 is YNFKEQ. CDR3 coding DNA: TGTGCCAGCAGCCAAGATTATAGGACGGTGAACACTGAAGCTTTCTTT. Translated: CASSQDYRTVNTEAFF.

The V call is TRBV27, the J call TRBJ2-1; 10 bases map to TRBD2. V shed 4 bases and J 7 bases; nucleotides not matched to a gene: 16. Per germline, CDR1 MNHEY and CDR2 SMNVEV (reference sequence). This CDR3 spans 18 amino acids. The CDR3 DNA sequence: TGTGCCAGCAGTTCACTACCCGTTACTAGCGGGATGGGAAATGAGCAGTTCTTC. It encodes CASSSLPVTSGMGNEQFF.

V and J are TRBV4-1 and TRBJ2-7; 7 bases fit TRBD1. Trimming cost V 4 bases and J 4 bases; bases outside gene matches: 7. The CDR3 is made up of 14 amino acids. In germline, CDR1 is MGHRA, CDR2 YSYEKL. The CDR3 loop reads CASSPPGQRYEQYF. DNA of the CDR3: TGCGCCAGCAGCCCACCGGGACAGAGATACGAGCAGTACTTC.

This clone was seen a single time. Here the CDR3 reads CASRNRGDTEAFF. The CDR3 DNA reads TGTGCCAGCAGAAACAGGGGGGACACTGAAGCTTTCTTT. This chain connects TRBV2 to TRBJ1-1; the match to TRBD1 covers 8 bases. CDR3 length: 13 residues. Germline CDR1 and CDR2: SNHLY and FYNNEI. The junction had 3 bases not matched to a gene; V was cut back by 6 bases and J by 3 bases.

The table lists this clone with a count of one. The chain employs TRBV27 and TRBJ1-3; 7 nucleotides align to TRBD1. This CDR3 comprises 16 residues. CDR1 is MNHEY, CDR2 SMNVEV, per germline (reference sequence). V lost 5 bases, J lost 2 bases, and 9 bases stayed unmatched. The CDR3 nucleotides are TGTGCCAGCAGTACCCTACAGGGGTCCACTGGAAACACCATATATTTT. Amino acids: CASSTLQGSTGNTIYF.

The V call is TRBV6-1, the J call TRBJ1-1; a weak D match, TRBD1 (6 bases). The V end lost 6 bases, the J end lost 5 bases, and 19 bases lay between the germline ends. This CDR3 comprises 15 residues. Germline CDR1 and CDR2: MNHNS and SASEGT. The CDR3 nucleotides are TGTGCCAGCAGCCACCTCGGGGGGGGGCATACTGAAGCTTTCTTT. It codes for CASSHLGGGHTEAFF.

CDR3: CASSDQREKRLYEQYF. CDR3 bases: TGCGCCAGCAGTGATCAGCGGGAAAAACGTTTGTACGAGCAGTACTTC. J is TRBJ2-7 and V is TRBV10-2; TRBD2 aligns across 7 bases. The V segment lost 3 bases and the J segment 4 bases; nucleotides outside the gene matches: 12. This CDR3 has 16 amino acids. Looked up from germline, CDR1 is WSHSY and CDR2 is SAAADI.

The gene calls are TRBV27 and TRBJ2-1, with D unresolved. The V end lost 8 bases, the J end lost 6 bases, and 20 bases lay between the germline ends. CDR3 length: 15 residues. CDR1 MNHEY and CDR2 SMNVEV come from the germline V gene (reference sequence). The CDR3 DNA is TGTGCCAGCTATAGTTTCCCGAGCTTGCCCAATGAGCAGTTCTTC. Amino acids: CASYSFPSLPNEQFF.

This rearrangement joins TRBV4-3 to TRBJ2-7; TRBD2 agrees at 13 bases. CDR1 LGHNA and CDR2 YSLEER come from the germline V gene. This CDR3 comprises 16 residues. V lost 2 bases, J lost 4 bases, and 5 bases stayed unmatched. CDR3 coding DNA: TGCGCCAGCAGCCAACGGGGACTAGCGGGAAATTACGAGCAGTACTTC. Protein: CASSQRGLAGNYEQYF.